What follows are 22 T cell receptor beta chains derived from one specimen sequenced in a study of blood T cell repertoires in COVID-19. Produced via immunoSEQ multiplex PCR; TCRdb's table is partial and in-frame only. The data contain 140,000 or so clones, about 79% of them singletons. Input material: peripheral blood. Receptors originate from a man in his sixties with active or convalescent COVID-19.

This chain uses TRBV5-5 with TRBJ2-3; 8 nucleotides match TRBD2. V trimming: 6 bases; J trimming: 4 bases; junction bases outside the gene matches: 4. The CDR3 has 13 residues. Germline V gene data show CDR1 as SGHKS and CDR2 as YYEKEE (reference sequence). This CDR3 reads CASNSGGPDTQYF. The DNA of the CDR3 is TGTGCCAGCAACTCGGGGGGGCCAGATACGCAGTATTTT.

This rearrangement joins TRBV5-1 to TRBJ1-1, with D possibly TRBD1 on 5 matching bases. The CDR3 is 15 amino acids. The ends were cut back, 0 bases at V and 4 bases at J, with 13 bases in the middle. Germline CDR1 SGHRS, CDR2 YFSETQ. CDR3 DNA sequence: TGCGCCAGCAGCTTGGTGGCAGGGTCGGGCACTGAAGCTTTCTTT. It yields the protein CASSLVAGSGTEAFF.

This clone was observed a single time. The chain couples TRBV19 to TRBJ1-3; D call uncertain. Between the trimmed V and J ends, which lost 5 bases and 0 bases, there was a span of 14 bases. The germline V gene encodes CDR1 LNHDA and CDR2 SQIVND (reference sequence). This CDR3 has 16 amino acids. The CDR3 region is CASSPTTESSGNTIYF. In DNA, the CDR3 is TGTGCCAGTAGTCCGACAACCGAGAGCTCTGGAAACACCATATATTTT.

The chain recombines TRBV27 with TRBJ1-1; tentatively, D is TRBD1 (6 bases). Deletions cut 6 bases from V and 8 bases from J, with 13 bases between. Germline CDR1 reads MNHEY; CDR2 reads SMNVEV (reference sequence). The CDR3 is 12 residues long. The CDR3 DNA reads TGTGCCAGCAGCCTGGGGGCAGGGGAAGCTTTCTTT. It translates to CASSLGAGEAFF.

This clone was counted a single time. The genes are TRBV7-2 and TRBJ2-2, with 11 bases aligning to TRBD2. Trimming took 5 bases from V and 7 from J; bases not matched to a gene: 12. CDR1 and CDR2 (germline): SGHTA, FQGNSA. This CDR3 is built from 17 residues. CDR3 amino acids: CASSVYTLAGGDGELFF. For the CDR3, the DNA is TGTGCCAGCAGCGTTTACACCTTAGCGGGAGGGGACGGGGAGCTGTTTTTT.

The chain has TRBV4-3 and TRBJ2-3; 8 bases align to TRBD2. The CDR3 covers 16 residues. In germline, CDR1 is LGHNA, CDR2 YSLEER. V shed 5 bases, J shed 4 bases, and the junction held 11 bases outside the gene matches. CDR3 loop: CASSSRGLEFPDTQYF. CDR3 in DNA: TGCGCCAGCAGCTCTCGGGGACTAGAATTCCCAGATACGCAGTATTTT.

This clone was detected only a few times. The V gene is TRBV3-1 (or the pseudogene TRBV3-2), the J gene TRBJ2-7; TRBD1 matches 8 bases. This CDR3 has 12 amino acids. J gave up 9 bases and V 4 bases, and 5 bases lay outside the gene matches. From germline, CDR1 is LGHDT and CDR2 YNNKEL (reference sequence). The CDR3 spells CASSRGQGGQYF. The CDR3 DNA sequence: TGTGCCAGCAGCCGCGGACAGGGTGGGCAGTACTTC.

CDR3 sequence: CASRTPRDNSYEQYF. For the CDR3, the DNA is TGTGCCAGCAGAACACCCCGGGACAACTCCTACGAGCAGTACTTC. This chain uses TRBV28 with TRBJ2-7; a weak D match, TRBD1 (6 bases). The CDR3 extends over 15 amino acids. The V end lost 6 bases, the J end lost 0 bases, and 15 bases lay between the germline ends. In germline, CDR1 is MDHEN, CDR2 SYDVKM.

The rearrangement joins TRBV6-2 or TRBV6-3 to TRBJ1-5; TRBD1 is a possible D gene (5 bases). Trimming cost V 8 bases and J 8 bases, with 13 bases left between them. The germline V gene has CDR1 MNHEY and CDR2 SVGEGT. The length of the CDR3 is 12 residues. Here the CDR3 reads CASRPGGEPQHF. The CDR3 DNA reads TGTGCCAGCCGCCCCGGGGGTGAGCCCCAGCATTTT.

The chain has TRBV13 and TRBJ2-2; D might be TRBD1 (6 bases). CDR1 and CDR2 (germline): PRHDT, FYEKMQ (reference sequence). CDR3 length: 15 amino acids. V gave up 3 bases and J gave up 5 bases, with 13 bases separating them. The CDR3 DNA reads as TGTGCCAGCAGCTTCGGGACAATTGGGACCGGGGAGCTGTTTTTT. Its protein is CASSFGTIGTGELFF.

This clone was counted a few times. The J gene is TRBJ2-5, the V gene TRBV7-2; D is possibly TRBD1 (6 bases). Germline V gene sequence: CDR1 SGHTA, CDR2 FQGNSA. This CDR3 region has 15 residues. The V gene lost 5 bases and the J gene lost 2 bases, with 15 bases spanning the gap. The chain's CDR3 is CASSLLWGQQETQYF. CDR3 coding DNA: TGTGCCAGCAGCCTCTTATGGGGGCAGCAAGAGACCCAGTACTTC.

In its sample, this clone was seen a few times. The chain couples TRBV6-1 to TRBJ2-2, with 13 positions matching TRBD2. The CDR3 consists of 20 residues. After removal of 4 bases from V and 1 base from J, the junction contained 12 bases not matched to a gene. Germline V CDR1 and CDR2: MNHNS, SASEGT. The CDR3 DNA follows: TGTGCCAGCAGTGGCGCCAGGTGGACTAGCGGGAGTAGGAACACCGGGGAGCTGTTTTTT. Its protein product is CASSGARWTSGSRNTGELFF.

The chain carries TRBV19 and TRBJ1-3; no firm D call. The CDR3 spans 14 residues. The V gene's germline CDR1 is LNHDA and CDR2 SQIVND (reference sequence). The germline V and J ends were trimmed by 5 bases and 0 bases, with 8 bases remaining between them. The CDR3 loop reads CASSPGLSGNTIYF. For the CDR3, the DNA is TGTGCCAGTAGTCCAGGACTCTCTGGAAACACCATATATTTT.

The chain employs TRBV5-4 and TRBJ1-2; possibly TRBD1 for D (6 bases). The germline V gene has CDR1 SGHNT and CDR2 YYREEE (reference sequence). This CDR3 contains 13 residues. V lost 0 bases and J 6 bases, leaving 9 bases between the germline ends. The DNA for the CDR3 is TGTGCCAGCAGCTTGGTAGGGGGAGATGGCTACACCTTC. It yields the protein CASSLVGGDGYTF.

This chain links TRBV6-4 with TRBJ1-5; D is ambiguous. With 6 bases removed from V and 7 bases from J, the gap between germline ends came to 13 bases. Germline CDR1 reads MRHNA; CDR2 reads SNTAGT. The CDR3 totals 13 residues. The CDR3 protein is CASSEGSGQPQHF. The CDR3 DNA follows: TGTGCCAGCAGCGAGGGTTCAGGACAGCCCCAGCATTTT.

The genes are TRBV6-2 or TRBV6-3 and TRBJ2-3; 14 nucleotides agree with TRBD2. The ends lost 4 bases at V and 6 bases at J; junction bases unmatched: 12. Germline V gene sequence: CDR1 MNHEY, CDR2 SVGEGT. The CDR3 has 18 amino acids. The CDR3 nucleotides are TGTGCCAGCAGTTTTACAAGGACTAGCGGGGGGTTAGTTGATACGCAGTATTTT. Its protein is CASSFTRTSGGLVDTQYF.

The chain has TRBV27 and TRBJ1-1, with 10 bases aligning to TRBD1. V shed 5 bases, J shed 0 bases, and the junction held 9 bases outside the gene matches. Germline values: CDR1 MNHEY, CDR2 SMNVEV (reference sequence). This CDR3 spans 17 amino acids. The CDR3 DNA is TGTGCCAGCAGTCCTCGGGACAGGGGCTTCATGAACACTGAAGCTTTCTTT. This translates into CASSPRDRGFMNTEAFF.

The J gene is TRBJ1-1, the V gene TRBV20-1; the D gene is possibly TRBD1 (5 bases). Germline V gives CDR1 DFQATT, CDR2 SNEGSKA (reference sequence). The V and J ends lost 3 bases and 5 bases respectively, with 25 bases between them. This CDR3 is 17 amino acids long. CDR3 coding DNA: TGCAGTGCTAGTGACCCCAGATCCGGGGGAATTCGGACTGAAGCTTTCTTT. It specifies CSASDPRSGGIRTEAFF.

As to this clone: Other DNA sequences from this sample encode an identical CDR3 as well. This chain connects TRBV12-3 or TRBV12-4 to TRBJ1-5; no clear D gene. V shed 2 bases and J shed 2 bases, with 4 bases lying between them. This CDR3 has 13 residues. The CDR3, as DNA: TGTGCCAGCAGTTTAACGGGCAATCAGCCCCAGCATTTT. Protein product: CASSLTGNQPQHF.

The genes are TRBV12-3 or TRBV12-4 and TRBJ1-5; D ambiguous. Between the trimmed V and J ends, which lost 1 base and 5 bases, there was a span of 6 bases. This CDR3 is built from 13 residues. CDR3 amino acids: CASSLGSDQPQHF. In DNA form, the CDR3 reads TGTGCCAGCAGTTTAGGGTCGGATCAGCCCCAGCATTTT.

The rearrangement uses TRBV15 and TRBJ2-5; 8 nucleotides agree with TRBD2. The CDR3 has 16 residues. V was clipped by 0 bases and J by 0 bases; unmatched bases: 3. Germline V gene sequence: CDR1 LNHNV, CDR2 YYDKDF (reference sequence). CDR3 protein: CATSREREAYQETQYF. The CDR3 region has the DNA TGTGCCACCAGCAGAGAGCGGGAGGCCTACCAAGAGACCCAGTACTTC.

The genes are TRBV6-2 or TRBV6-3 and TRBJ2-1; 8 bases line up with TRBD2. Germline assignment: CDR1 MNHEY and CDR2 SVGEGT. V lost 5 bases and J lost 0; bases outside the gene matches: 12. The CDR3 covers 18 residues. The CDR3 here is CASSEKGSGGRSYNEQFF. In nucleotides, the CDR3 is TGTGCCAGCAGTGAGAAAGGCAGCGGGGGTCGCTCCTACAATGAGCAGTTCTTC.